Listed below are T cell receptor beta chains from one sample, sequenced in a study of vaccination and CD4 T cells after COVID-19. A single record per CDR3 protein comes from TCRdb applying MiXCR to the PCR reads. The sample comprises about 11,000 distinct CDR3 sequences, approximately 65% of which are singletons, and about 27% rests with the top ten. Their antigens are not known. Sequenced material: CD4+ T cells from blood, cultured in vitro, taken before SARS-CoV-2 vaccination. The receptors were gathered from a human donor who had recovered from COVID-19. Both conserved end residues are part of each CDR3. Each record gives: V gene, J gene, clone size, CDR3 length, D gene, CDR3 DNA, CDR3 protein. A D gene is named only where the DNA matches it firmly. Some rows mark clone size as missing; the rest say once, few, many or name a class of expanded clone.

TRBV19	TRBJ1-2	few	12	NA	TGTGCCAGCTCCGGACTGAACTATGGGTACACCTTC	CASSGLNYGYTF
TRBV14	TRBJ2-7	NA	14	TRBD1	TGTGCCAGCAGCCCTTGGACAGGGGTTCGCGAGCAGTACTTC	CASSPWTGVREQYF
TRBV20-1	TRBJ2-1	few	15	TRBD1	TGCAGTGCTAGAGAACCGACAGGGGGTAACAATGAGCAGTTCTTC	CSAREPTGGNNEQFF
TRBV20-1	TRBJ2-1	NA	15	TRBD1	TGCAGTGCTAGTCGATTGGGACAGGGGGTCAATGAGCAGTTCTTC	CSASRLGQGVNEQFF
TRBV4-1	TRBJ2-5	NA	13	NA	TGCGCCAGCAGCCGGAAGTGGCAAGAGACCCAGTACTTC	CASSRKWQETQYF
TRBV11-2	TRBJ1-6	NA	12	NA	TGTGCCAGCAGCTTAGCCCTCGGACCCCTCCACTTT	CASSLALGPLHF
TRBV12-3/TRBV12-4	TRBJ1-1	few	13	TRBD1	TGTGCCAGCAACAGGGGGCCGAACACTGAAGCTTTCTTT	CASNRGPNTEAFF
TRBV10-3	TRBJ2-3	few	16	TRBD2	TGTGCCATCAGGGGGGGACTAGCGGGAGAAACAGATACGCAGTATTTT	CAIRGGLAGETDTQYF
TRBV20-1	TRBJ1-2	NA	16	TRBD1	TGCAGTGCTAGGGGTTCAGGGGGCGGAACCAACTATGGCTACACCTTC	CSARGSGGGTNYGYTF
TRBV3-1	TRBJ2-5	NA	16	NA	TGTGCCAGCAGGTCCCCGGGGCATCGAAACAAAGAGACCCAGTACTTC	CASRSPGHRNKETQYF
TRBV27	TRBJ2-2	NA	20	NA	TGTGCCAGCTCTCAAACGCCTGGTGGTGTCCACAGGGTAGACACCGGGGAGCTGTTTTTT	CASSQTPGGVHRVDTGELFF
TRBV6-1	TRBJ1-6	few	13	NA	TGTGCCAGCAGTGGACAGTGGGATTCACCCCTCCACTTT	CASSGQWDSPLHF
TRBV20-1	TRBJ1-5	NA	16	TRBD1	TGCAGTGCTAGAGCCACAGGGGGAGGAAGCAATCAGCCCCAGCATTTT	CSARATGGGSNQPQHF
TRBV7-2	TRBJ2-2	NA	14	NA	TGTGCCAGCAGCTTAGTATCATTCACCGGGGAGCTGTTTTTT	CASSLVSFTGELFF